These 3 T cell receptor beta chains originate from one sample sequenced in a study of blood T cell repertoires in COVID-19. Only in-frame clones appear in the TCRdb table, and some are missing; sequencing was by immunoSEQ multiplex PCR. The table includes tens of thousands of clones, approximately 81% detected once. Sample: peripheral blood. The receptors here all came from an elderly man with acute or convalescent COVID-19.

This chain connects TRBV6-2 or TRBV6-3 to TRBJ2-3, with 8 nucleotides matching TRBD2. The CDR3 sequence is 15 residues long. Germline V gene lookup returns CDR1 MNHEY and CDR2 SVGEGT. After removal of 6 bases from V and 2 bases from J, the junction contained 7 bases not matched to a gene. The CDR3, as DNA: TGTGCCAGCAGCGAGCGGGGGCGCAACACAGATACGCAGTATTTT. It is translated as CASSERGRNTDTQYF.

This clone was seen a handful of times. The chain uses TRBV5-1 and TRBJ2-7, with TRBD1 matching over 9 bases. The V segment lost 0 bases and the J segment 5 bases; nucleotides outside the gene matches: 12. Germline lookup yields CDR1 SGHRS and CDR2 YFSETQ. The CDR3 loop spans 17 amino acids. CDR3 sequence (DNA): TGCGCCAGCAGCTTGGGGAATACCGGGACAGGGATCCACGAGCAGTACTTC. It codes for CASSLGNTGTGIHEQYF.

The chain carries TRBV6-1 and TRBJ2-2; D possibly corresponds to TRBD2 (5 bases). Per the germline V gene, CDR1 is MNHNS and CDR2 is SASEGT. The V end was cut by 3 bases, the J end by 3 bases, with 17 bases between. The CDR3 length is 17 residues. The CDR3 protein is CASSDTATYGDTGELFF. CDR3 coding DNA: TGTGCCAGCAGTGATACGGCTACCTACGGGGACACCGGGGAGCTGTTTTTT.